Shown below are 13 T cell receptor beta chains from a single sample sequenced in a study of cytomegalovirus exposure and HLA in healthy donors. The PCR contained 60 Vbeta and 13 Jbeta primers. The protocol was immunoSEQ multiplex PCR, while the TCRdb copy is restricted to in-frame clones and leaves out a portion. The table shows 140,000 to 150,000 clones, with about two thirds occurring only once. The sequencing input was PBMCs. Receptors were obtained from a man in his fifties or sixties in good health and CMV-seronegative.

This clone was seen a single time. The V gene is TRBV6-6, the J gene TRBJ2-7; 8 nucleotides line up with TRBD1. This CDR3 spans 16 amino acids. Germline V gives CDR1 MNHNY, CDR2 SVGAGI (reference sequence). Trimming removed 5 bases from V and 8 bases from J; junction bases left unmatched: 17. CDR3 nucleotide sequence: TGTGCCAGCAGTAAGGACGACAGGGGAAACAACAACAAGCAGTACTTC. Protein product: CASSKDDRGNNNKQYF.

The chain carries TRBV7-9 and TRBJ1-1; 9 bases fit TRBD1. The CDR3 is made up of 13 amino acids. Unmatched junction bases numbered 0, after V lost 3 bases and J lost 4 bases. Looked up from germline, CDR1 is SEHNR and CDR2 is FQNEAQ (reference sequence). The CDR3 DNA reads TGTGCCAGCAGCTTGACAGGGGGCACTGAAGCTTTCTTT. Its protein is CASSLTGGTEAFF.

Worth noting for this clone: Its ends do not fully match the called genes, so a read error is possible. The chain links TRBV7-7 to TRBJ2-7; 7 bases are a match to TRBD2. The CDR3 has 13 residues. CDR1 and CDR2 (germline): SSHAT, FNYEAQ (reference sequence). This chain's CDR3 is CASSLLAMGEQYF. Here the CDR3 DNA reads TGTGCTAGCAGCTTACTAGCGATGGGGGAGCAGTACTTC.

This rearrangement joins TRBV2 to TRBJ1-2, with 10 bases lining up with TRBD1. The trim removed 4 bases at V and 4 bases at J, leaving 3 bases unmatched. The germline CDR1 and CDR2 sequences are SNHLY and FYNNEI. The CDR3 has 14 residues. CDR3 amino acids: CASSGQGASYGYTF. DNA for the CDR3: TGTGCCAGCAGTGGACAGGGGGCATCCTATGGCTACACCTTC.

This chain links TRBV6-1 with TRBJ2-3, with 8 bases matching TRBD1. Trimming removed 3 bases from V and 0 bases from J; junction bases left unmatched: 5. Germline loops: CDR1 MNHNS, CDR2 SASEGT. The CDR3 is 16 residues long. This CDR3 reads CASSDWTGSSTDTQYF. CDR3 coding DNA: TGTGCCAGCAGTGACTGGACAGGGAGTAGCACAGATACGCAGTATTTT.

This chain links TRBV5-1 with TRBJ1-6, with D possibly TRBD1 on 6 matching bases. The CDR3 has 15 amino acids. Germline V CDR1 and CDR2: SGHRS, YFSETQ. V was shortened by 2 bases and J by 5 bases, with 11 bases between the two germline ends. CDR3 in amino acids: CASSLQGIDNSPLHF. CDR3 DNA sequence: TGCGCCAGCAGCTTACAGGGTATCGATAATTCACCCCTCCACTTT. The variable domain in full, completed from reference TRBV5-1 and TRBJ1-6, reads KAGVTQTPRYLIKTRGQQVTLSCSPISGHRSVSWYQQTPGQGLQFLFEYFSETQRNKGNFPGRFSGRQFSNSRSEMNVSTLELGDSALYLCASSLQGIDNSPLHFGNGTRLTVT.

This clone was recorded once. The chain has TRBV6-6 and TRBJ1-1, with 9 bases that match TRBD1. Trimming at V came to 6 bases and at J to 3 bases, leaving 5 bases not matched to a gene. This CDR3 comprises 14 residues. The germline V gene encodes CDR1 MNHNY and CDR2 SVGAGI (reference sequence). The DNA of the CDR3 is TGTGCCAGCAGCGACGGACAGGGGCACACTGAAGCTTTCTTT. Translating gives CASSDGQGHTEAFF.

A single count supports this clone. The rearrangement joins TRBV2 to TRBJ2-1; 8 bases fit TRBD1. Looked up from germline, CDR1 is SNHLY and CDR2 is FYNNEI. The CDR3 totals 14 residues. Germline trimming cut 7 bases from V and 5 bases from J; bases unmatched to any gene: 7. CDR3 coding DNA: TGTGCCAGCACCCCGGACAGGGTTGACAATGAGCAGTTCTTC. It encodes CASTPDRVDNEQFF.

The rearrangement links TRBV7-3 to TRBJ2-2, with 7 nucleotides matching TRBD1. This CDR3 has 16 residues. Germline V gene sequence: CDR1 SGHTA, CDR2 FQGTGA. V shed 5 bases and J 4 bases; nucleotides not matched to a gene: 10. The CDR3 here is CASSLSVTGATGELFF. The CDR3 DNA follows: TGTGCCAGCAGCCTCAGCGTCACAGGGGCCACCGGGGAGCTGTTTTTT.

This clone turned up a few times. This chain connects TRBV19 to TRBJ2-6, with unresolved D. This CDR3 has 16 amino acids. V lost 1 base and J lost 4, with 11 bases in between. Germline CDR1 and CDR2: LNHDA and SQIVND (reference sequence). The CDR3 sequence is CASSIAESAGANVLTF. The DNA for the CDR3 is TGTGCCAGTAGTATAGCAGAGAGCGCGGGGGCCAACGTCCTGACTTTC. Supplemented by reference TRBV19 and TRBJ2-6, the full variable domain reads DGGITQSPKYLFRKEGQNVTLSCEQNLNHDAMYWYRQDPGQGLRLIYYSQIVNDFQKGDIAEGYSVSREKKESFPLTVTSAQKNPTAFYLCASSIAESAGANVLTFGAGSRLTVL.

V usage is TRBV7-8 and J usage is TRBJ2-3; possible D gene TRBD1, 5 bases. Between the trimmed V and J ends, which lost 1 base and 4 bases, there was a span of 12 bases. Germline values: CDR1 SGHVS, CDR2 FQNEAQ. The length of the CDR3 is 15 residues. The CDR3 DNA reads TGTGCCAGCAGCTTAGGGGGTTTAGGGGCAGATACGCAGTATTTT. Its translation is CASSLGGLGADTQYF. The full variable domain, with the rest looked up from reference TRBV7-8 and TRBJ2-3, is GAGVSQSPRYKVAKRGQDVALRCDPISGHVSLFWYQQALGQGPEFLTYFQNEAQLDKSGLPSDRFFAERPEGSVSTLKIQRTQQEDSAVYLCASSLGGLGADTQYFGPGTRLTVL.

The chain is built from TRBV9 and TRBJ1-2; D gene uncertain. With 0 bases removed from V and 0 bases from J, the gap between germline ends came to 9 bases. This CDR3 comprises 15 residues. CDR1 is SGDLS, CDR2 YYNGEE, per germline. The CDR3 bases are TGTGCCAGCAGCGTAGACAGACCTCCTAACTATGGCTACACCTTC. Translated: CASSVDRPPNYGYTF.

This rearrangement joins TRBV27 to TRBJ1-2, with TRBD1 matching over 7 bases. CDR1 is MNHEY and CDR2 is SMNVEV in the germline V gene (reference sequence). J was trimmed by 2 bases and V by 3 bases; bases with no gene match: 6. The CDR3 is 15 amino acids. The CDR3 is CASSFQGVANYGYTF. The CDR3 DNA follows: TGTGCCAGCAGTTTTCAGGGGGTGGCAAACTATGGCTACACCTTC.